These 8 T cell receptor beta chains came from one sample sequenced in a study of PD-L1 blockade in urothelial cancer. TCRdb's copy holds only in-frame clones and misses some; the assay was immunoSEQ multiplex PCR. Among about 73,000 clones listed, about 89% were seen once. The sample consisted of PBMCs, taken around atezolizumab (anti-PD-L1) treatment. The receptors come from a man aged 55 to 69 with urothelial cancer.

The chain joins TRBV6-5 to TRBJ1-2, with 8 bases that match TRBD1. The germline V gene encodes CDR1 MNHEY and CDR2 SVGAGI. This CDR3 spans 13 amino acids. The ends lost 4 bases at V and 4 bases at J; junction bases unmatched: 2. The CDR3 DNA follows: TGTGCCAGCAGTTCGGACAGGGCCTATGGCTACACCTTC. Amino acid sequence: CASSSDRAYGYTF.

The gene calls are TRBV13 and TRBJ1-1; D is uncertain. The CDR3 is 17 residues long. CDR1 is PRHDT, CDR2 FYEKMQ, per germline (reference sequence). Trimming left V 2 bases short and J 1 base short, with 17 bases between. The chain's CDR3 is CASSLRGRRFTNTEAFF. The DNA of the CDR3 is TGTGCCAGCAGCTTACGCGGCCGACGGTTCACGAACACTGAAGCTTTCTTT.

This sequence joins TRBV7-9 and TRBJ2-7; perhaps TRBD2 as D (7 bases). In germline, CDR1 is SEHNR, CDR2 FQNEAQ (reference sequence). V shed 5 bases and J shed 3 bases, with 20 bases lying between them. CDR3 length: 16 amino acids. In DNA, the CDR3 is TGTGCCAGCAGCCCCGCGGGGGCACGGACACTCTACGAGCAGTACTTC. Protein sequence: CASSPAGARTLYEQYF. Complete variable domain (other parts from reference TRBV7-9 and TRBJ2-7): DTGVSQNPRHKITKRGQNVTFRCDPISEHNRLYWYRQTLGQGPEFLTYFQNEAQLEKSRLLSDRFSAERPKGSFSTLEIQRTEQGDSAMYLCASSPAGARTLYEQYFGPGTRLTVT.

The CDR3 protein is CASSLAPDSPWAFF. CDR3 sequence (DNA): TGTGCCAGCAGCTTAGCCCCGGACAGCCCTTGGGCTTTCTTT. The chain has TRBV7-2 and TRBJ1-1; D is possibly TRBD1 (6 bases). With 0 bases removed from V and 11 bases from J, the gap between germline ends came to 16 bases. Germline-derived CDR1 and CDR2 are SGHTA and FQGNSA. CDR3 size: 14 residues.

This chain connects TRBV4-3 to TRBJ1-1; D remains unclear. CDR1 LGHNA and CDR2 YSLEER come from the germline V gene. The CDR3 contains 14 residues. Between the trimmed V and J ends, which lost 0 bases and 5 bases, there was a span of 10 bases. CDR3 sequence: CASSQDMRGTEAFF. Here the CDR3 DNA reads TGCGCCAGCAGCCAAGATATGCGCGGGACTGAAGCTTTCTTT.

V is TRBV29-1 and J is TRBJ2-7; 11 bases are shared with TRBD1. The CDR3 extends over 16 amino acids. V shed 1 base and J 4 bases; nucleotides not matched to a gene: 9. CDR1 and CDR2 (germline): SQVTM, ANQGSEA. The CDR3 DNA sequence: TGCAGCGTTGAAGTCCTGAAAGGGACAGGGGGATACGAGCAGTACTTC. Protein: CSVEVLKGTGGYEQYF.

The chain has TRBV5-4 and TRBJ1-2; no definite D call. V lost 2 bases to trimming and J lost 2 bases, with 7 bases between them. This CDR3 spans 13 amino acids. CDR1 is SGHNT, CDR2 YYREEE, per germline (reference sequence). CDR3 loop: CASSLDKNYGYTF. The CDR3 DNA reads as TGTGCCAGCAGCTTAGACAAAAACTATGGCTACACCTTC.

V usage is TRBV11-2 and J usage is TRBJ2-5; 10 nucleotides agree with TRBD1. This CDR3 region has 12 residues. With 5 bases clipped from V and 8 bases from J, the junction kept 2 bases outside the gene matches. From germline, CDR1 is SGHAT and CDR2 FQNNGV. The CDR3, as DNA: TGTGCCAGCAGCAGGGACAGGGGAACCCAGTACTTC. This gives the protein CASSRDRGTQYF.